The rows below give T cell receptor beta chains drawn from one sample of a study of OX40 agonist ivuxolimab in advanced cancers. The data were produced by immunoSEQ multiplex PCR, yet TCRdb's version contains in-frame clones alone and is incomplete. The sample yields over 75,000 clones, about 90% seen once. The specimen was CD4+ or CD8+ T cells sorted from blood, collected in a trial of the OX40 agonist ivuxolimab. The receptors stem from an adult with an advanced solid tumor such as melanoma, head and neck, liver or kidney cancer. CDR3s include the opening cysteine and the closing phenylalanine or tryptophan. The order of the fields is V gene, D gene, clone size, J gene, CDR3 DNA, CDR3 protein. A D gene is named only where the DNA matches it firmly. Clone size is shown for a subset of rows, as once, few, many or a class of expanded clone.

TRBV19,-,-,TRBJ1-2,TGTGCCAGTAGTATAGCCTCAACCCACAACTATGGCTACACCTTC,CASSIASTHNYGYTF
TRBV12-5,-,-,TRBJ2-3,TGTGCTAGTGGCCCGGACCCCGTCACGCAGTATTTT,CASGPDPVTQYF
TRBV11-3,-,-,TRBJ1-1,TGTGCCAGCAGCTTGGTAAAGGCCACTGAAGCTTTCTTT,CASSLVKATEAFF
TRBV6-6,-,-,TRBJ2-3,TGTGCCAGCAGGCCAGCGGCTAGCACAGATACGCAGTATTTT,CASRPAASTDTQYF
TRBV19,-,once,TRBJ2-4,TGTGCCAGTAGTATAGGGCAGGGCAGAAACATTCAGTACTTC,CASSIGQGRNIQYF
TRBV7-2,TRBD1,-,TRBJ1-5,TGTGCCAGCAGCTTCGGGACAGGGGTTGGACAGCCCCAGCATTTT,CASSFGTGVGQPQHF
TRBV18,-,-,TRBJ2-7,TGTGCCAGCTCACCCCAGGGTACCTACGAGCAGTACTTC,CASSPQGTYEQYF
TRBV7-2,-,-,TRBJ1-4,TGTGCCAGCAGCGCACCGGAGGGGCCTAATGAAAAACTGTTTTTT,CASSAPEGPNEKLFF
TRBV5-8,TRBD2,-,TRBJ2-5,TGTGCCAGCAGCTTCCTAGCGGGAATCATCGGGGAGACCCAGTACTTC,CASSFLAGIIGETQYF
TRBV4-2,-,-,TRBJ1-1,TGTGCCAGCAGCCAAGAAGGGGGTTGGAACACTGAAGCTTTCTTT,CASSQEGGWNTEAFF
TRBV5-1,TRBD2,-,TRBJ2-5,TGCGCCAGCAGCCGCGAAGGGACTAGCGGGAGGATATCAGAGACCCAGTACTTC,CASSREGTSGRISETQYF
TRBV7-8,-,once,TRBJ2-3,TGTGCCAGCAGCTTAGCGAGGGCCATCACAGATACGCAGTATTTT,CASSLARAITDTQYF
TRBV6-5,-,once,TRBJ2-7,TGTGCCAGCAGTTACCGGTACGAGCAGTACTTC,CASSYRYEQYF
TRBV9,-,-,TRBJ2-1,TGTGCCAGCAGCGTTTTGGGGGGACCACTCGTTGAGCAGTTCTTC,CASSVLGGPLVEQFF
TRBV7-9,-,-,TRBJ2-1,TGTGCCAGCAGCCGCGGGACAGATCCCTACAATGAGCAGTTCTTC,CASSRGTDPYNEQFF
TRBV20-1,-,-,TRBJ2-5,TGCAGTGTTTCAGATCGAGAGACCCAGTACTTC,CSVSDRETQYF
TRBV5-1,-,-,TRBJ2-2,TGCGCCAGCAGCCGTTCTAGCGACCCCGGGGAGCTGTTTTTT,CASSRSSDPGELFF
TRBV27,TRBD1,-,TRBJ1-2,TGTGCCAGCAGTTTATCCGGGATTCCCGGGACAGGGCTGATGGATGGCTACACCTTC,CASSLSGIPGTGLMDGYTF
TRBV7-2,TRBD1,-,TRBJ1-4,TGTGCCAGCAGCCCGGACAGGGGAGGGGAAAAACTGTTTTTT,CASSPDRGGEKLFF
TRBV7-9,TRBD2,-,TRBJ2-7,TGTGCCAGCAGCTTAAGCGGGAGGGCCCTGAACGGGGGAGCCGAGCAGTACTTC,CASSLSGRALNGGAEQYF
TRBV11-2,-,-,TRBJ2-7,TGTGCCAGCAGCTTAGATCTCACAGGCCTTGGCGAGCAGTACTTC,CASSLDLTGLGEQYF
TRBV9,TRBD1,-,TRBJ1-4,TGTGCCAGCAGCGTAGGGCAGGGGGCCGGAGAAAAACTGTTTTTT,CASSVGQGAGEKLFF
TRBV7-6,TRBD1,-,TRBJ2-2,TGTGCCAGCAGCCTAGACAGGGTTTACACCGGGGAGCTGTTTTTT,CASSLDRVYTGELFF
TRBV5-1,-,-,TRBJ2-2,TGCGCCAGCAGCCGGGGGCGGGACTGGGAACACACCGGGGAGCTGTTTTTT,CASSRGRDWEHTGELFF
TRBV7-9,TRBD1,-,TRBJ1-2,TGTGCCAGCAGCCCACAGGGGAACTATGGCTACACCTTC,CASSPQGNYGYTF
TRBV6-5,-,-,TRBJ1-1,TGTGCCAGCAGACCGACAGGTGGGGGCACTGAAGCTTTCTTT,CASRPTGGGTEAFF
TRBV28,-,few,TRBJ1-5,TGTGCCAGCAGTTGGGGCGGGCAGGGAGAACAGCCCCAGCATTTT,CASSWGGQGEQPQHF
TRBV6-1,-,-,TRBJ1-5,TGTGCCAGCAGTGGGGGTAGAGGTCAGCCCCAGCATTTT,CASSGGRGQPQHF
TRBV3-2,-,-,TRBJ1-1,TGTGCCAGCTTCGACCGGGCTTTCTTT,CASFDRAFF
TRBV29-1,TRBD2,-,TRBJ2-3,TGCAGCGTTGATGAAGCGGGAGCAGATACGCAGTATTTT,CSVDEAGADTQYF
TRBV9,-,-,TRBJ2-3,TGTGCCAGCAGCGTAGGGACAGCTACAGATACGCAGTATTTT,CASSVGTATDTQYF
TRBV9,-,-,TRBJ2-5,TGTGCCAGCAGCCTGCCGGGGACGGCGCAGTACTTC,CASSLPGTAQYF
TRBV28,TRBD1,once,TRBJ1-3,TGTGCCAGCAGCGAGACCGGGACAGGGCTCGAGACCATATATTTT,CASSETGTGLETIYF
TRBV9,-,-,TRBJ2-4,TGTGCCAGCAGCGTAAGGCGGGCCCTCATGGGGCGCAAAAACATTCAGTACTTC,CASSVRRALMGRKNIQYF
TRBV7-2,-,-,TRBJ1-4,TGTGCCAGCAGCTTAACCGGGGATCATGAAAAACTGTTTTTT,CASSLTGDHEKLFF
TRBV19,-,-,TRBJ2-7,TGTGCCAGTAGTATGGGGCAGGGGCGCTTCTACGAGCAGTACTTC,CASSMGQGRFYEQYF
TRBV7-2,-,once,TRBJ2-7,TGTGCCAGCAGCCGGGGGACGTATGAGCAGTACTTC,CASSRGTYEQYF
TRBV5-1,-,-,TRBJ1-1,TGCGCCAGCAGCCCCCGGGACCGGATCGTCTCCGCTGAAGCTTTCTTT,CASSPRDRIVSAEAFF
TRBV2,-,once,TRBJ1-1,TGTGCCAGCAGTGACAGGGGAGCCACTGAAGCTTTCTTT,CASSDRGATEAFF
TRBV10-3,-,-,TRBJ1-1,TGTGCCATCAGTGGCGGGGGCGCCTTGAACACTGAAGCTTTCTTT,CAISGGGALNTEAFF
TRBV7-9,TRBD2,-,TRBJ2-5,TGTGCCAGCAGCTTAGACGCGGGAGTTCGGGAGACCCAGTACTTC,CASSLDAGVRETQYF
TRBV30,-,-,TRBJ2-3,TGTGCCTGGAGTGTGTATAGCGGCGGCACAGATACGCAGTATTTT,CAWSVYSGGTDTQYF
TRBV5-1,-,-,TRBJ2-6,TGCGCCAGCAGCGCGGGGCAGGGCCGATCTGGGGCCAACGTCCTGACTTTC,CASSAGQGRSGANVLTF
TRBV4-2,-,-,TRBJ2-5,TGTGCCAGCAGCGAAGGGGACTCCCAAGAGACCCAGTACTTC,CASSEGDSQETQYF
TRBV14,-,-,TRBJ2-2,TGTGCCAGCAGCCAAGACTGGGACACCGGGGAGCTGTTTTTT,CASSQDWDTGELFF
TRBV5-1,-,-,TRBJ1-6,TGCGCCAGCAGCCCTACTAGGGGATCCTATAATTCACCCCTCCACTTT,CASSPTRGSYNSPLHF
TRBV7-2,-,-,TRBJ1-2,TGTGCCAGCAGCTTAGGCTTTGGTCAGGTCTATGGCTACACCTTC,CASSLGFGQVYGYTF